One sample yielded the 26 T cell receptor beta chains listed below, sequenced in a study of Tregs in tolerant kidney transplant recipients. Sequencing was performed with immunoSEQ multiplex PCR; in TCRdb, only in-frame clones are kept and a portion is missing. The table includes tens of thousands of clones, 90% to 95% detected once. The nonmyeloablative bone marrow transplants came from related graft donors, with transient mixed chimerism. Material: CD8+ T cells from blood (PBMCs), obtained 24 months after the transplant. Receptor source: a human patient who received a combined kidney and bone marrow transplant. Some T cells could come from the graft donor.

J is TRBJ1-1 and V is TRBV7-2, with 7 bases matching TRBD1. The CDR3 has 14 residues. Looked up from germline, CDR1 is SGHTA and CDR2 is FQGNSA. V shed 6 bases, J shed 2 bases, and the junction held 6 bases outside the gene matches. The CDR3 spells CASSHGTANTEAFF. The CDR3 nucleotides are TGTGCCAGCAGTCACGGGACAGCTAACACTGAAGCTTTCTTT.

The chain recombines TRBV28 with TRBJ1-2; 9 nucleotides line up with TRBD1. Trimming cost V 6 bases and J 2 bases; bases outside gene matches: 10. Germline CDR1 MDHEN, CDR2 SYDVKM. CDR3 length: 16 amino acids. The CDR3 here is CASSSIRTGVNYGYTF. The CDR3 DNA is TGTGCCAGCAGCTCCATCCGGACAGGGGTGAACTATGGCTACACCTTC.

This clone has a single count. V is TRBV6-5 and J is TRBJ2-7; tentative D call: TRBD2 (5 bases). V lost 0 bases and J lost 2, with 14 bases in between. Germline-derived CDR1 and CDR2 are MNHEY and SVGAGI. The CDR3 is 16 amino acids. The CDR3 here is CASSYSMAQRAYEQYF. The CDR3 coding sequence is TGTGCCAGCAGTTACTCGATGGCACAGAGGGCCTACGAGCAGTACTTC.

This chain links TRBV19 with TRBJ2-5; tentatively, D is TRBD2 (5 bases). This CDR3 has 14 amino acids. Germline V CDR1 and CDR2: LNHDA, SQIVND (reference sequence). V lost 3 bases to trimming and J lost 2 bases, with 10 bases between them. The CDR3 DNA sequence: TGTGCCAGTAGTATTGGTACGGGACAAGAGACCCAGTACTTC. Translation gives CASSIGTGQETQYF.

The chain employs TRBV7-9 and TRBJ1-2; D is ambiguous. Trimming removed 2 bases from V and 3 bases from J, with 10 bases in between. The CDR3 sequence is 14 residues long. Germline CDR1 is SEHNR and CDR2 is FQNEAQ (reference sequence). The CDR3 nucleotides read TGTGCCAGCAGCTTAAACCAGGTGGACTATGGCTACACCTTC. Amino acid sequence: CASSLNQVDYGYTF.

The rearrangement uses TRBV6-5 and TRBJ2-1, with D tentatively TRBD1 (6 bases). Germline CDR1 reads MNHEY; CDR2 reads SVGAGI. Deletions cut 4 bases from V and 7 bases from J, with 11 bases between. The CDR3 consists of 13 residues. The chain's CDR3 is CASSSGQGNEQFF. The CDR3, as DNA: TGTGCCAGCAGTTCGGGACAAGGGAATGAGCAGTTCTTC.

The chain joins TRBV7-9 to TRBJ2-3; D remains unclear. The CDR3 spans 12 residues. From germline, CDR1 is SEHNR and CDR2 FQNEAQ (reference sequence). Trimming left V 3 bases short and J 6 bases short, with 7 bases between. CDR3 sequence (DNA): TGTGCCAGCAGCTTCTCGTTGGATACGCAGTATTTT. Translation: CASSFSLDTQYF.

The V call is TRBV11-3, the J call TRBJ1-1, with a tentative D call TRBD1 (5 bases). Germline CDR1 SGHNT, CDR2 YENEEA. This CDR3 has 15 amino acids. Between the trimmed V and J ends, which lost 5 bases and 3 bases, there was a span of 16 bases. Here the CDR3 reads CASSPMGGVDTEAFF. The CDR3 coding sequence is TGTGCCAGCAGCCCCATGGGGGGTGTGGACACTGAAGCTTTCTTT.

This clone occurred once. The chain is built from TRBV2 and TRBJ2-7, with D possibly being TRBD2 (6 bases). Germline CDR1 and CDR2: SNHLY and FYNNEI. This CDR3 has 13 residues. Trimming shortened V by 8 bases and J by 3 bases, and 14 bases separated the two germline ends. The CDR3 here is CASYPGENYEQYF. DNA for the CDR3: TGTGCCAGCTATCCGGGAGAAAACTACGAGCAGTACTTC.

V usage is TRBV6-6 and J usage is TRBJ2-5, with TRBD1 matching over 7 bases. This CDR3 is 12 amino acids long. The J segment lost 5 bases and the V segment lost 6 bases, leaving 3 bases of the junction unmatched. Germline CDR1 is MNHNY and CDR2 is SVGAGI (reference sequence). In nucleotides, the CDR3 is TGTGCCAGCAGGGGCAGGGGGGAGACCCAGTACTTC. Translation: CASRGRGETQYF.

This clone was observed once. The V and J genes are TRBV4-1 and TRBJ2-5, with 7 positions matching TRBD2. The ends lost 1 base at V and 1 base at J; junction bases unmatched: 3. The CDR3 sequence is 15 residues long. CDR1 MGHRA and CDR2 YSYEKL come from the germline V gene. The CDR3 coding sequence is TGCGCCAGCAGCCAAGTAGGACTAGTCCAAGAGACCCAGTACTTC. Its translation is CASSQVGLVQETQYF.

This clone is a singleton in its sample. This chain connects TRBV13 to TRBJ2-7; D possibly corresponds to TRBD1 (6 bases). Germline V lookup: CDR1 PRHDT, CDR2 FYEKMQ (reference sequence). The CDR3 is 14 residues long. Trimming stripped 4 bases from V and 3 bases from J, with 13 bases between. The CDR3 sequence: CASSSPQGLYEQYF. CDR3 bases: TGTGCCAGCAGCTCCCCACAGGGTCTCTACGAGCAGTACTTC.

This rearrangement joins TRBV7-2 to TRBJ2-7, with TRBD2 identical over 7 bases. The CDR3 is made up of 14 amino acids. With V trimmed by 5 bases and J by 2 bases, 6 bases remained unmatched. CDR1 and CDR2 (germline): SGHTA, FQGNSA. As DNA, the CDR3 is TGTGCCAGCAGCCACGCCGGGACTACCTACGAGCAGTACTTC. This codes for CASSHAGTTYEQYF.

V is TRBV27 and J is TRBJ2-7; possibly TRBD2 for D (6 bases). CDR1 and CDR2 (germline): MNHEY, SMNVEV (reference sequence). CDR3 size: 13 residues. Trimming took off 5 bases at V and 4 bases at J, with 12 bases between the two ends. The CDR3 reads CASSPGVGYEQYF. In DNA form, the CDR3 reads TGTGCCAGCAGTCCGGGGGTCGGGTACGAGCAGTACTTC.

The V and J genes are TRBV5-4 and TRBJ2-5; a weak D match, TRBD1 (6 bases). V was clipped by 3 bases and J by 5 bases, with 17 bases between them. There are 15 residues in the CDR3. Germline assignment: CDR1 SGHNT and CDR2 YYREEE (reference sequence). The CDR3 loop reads CASSSPDSLGETQYF. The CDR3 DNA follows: TGTGCCAGCAGCTCCCCGGACAGCCTGGGGGAGACCCAGTACTTC.

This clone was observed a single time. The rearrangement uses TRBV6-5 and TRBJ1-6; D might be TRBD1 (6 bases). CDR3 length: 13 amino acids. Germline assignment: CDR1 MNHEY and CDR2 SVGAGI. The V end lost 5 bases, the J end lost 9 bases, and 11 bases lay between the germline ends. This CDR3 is CASSPTTGSPLHF. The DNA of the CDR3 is TGTGCCAGCAGTCCTACGACAGGTTCACCCCTCCACTTT.

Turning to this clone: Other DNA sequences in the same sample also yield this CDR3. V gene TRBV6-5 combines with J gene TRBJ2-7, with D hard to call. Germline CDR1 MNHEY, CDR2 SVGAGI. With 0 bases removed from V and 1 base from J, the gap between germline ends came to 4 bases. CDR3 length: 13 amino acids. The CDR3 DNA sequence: TGTGCCAGCAGTTACTCATCTTCCTACGAGCAGTACTTC. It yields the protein CASSYSSSYEQYF.

CDR3 sequence reads: CASGTGGLNYGYTF. The DNA for the CDR3 is TGTGCCAGCGGGACAGGGGGTTTGAACTATGGCTACACCTTC. The chain couples TRBV27 to TRBJ1-2; TRBD1 aligns across 11 bases. The germline V gene encodes CDR1 MNHEY and CDR2 SMNVEV (reference sequence). With 8 bases clipped from V and 2 bases from J, the junction kept 4 bases outside the gene matches. The CDR3 is 14 residues long.

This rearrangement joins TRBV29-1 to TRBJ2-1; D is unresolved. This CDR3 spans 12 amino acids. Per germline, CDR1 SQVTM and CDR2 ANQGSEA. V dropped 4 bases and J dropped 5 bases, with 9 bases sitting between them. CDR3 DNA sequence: TGCAGCGTTGCCAACCGAGACAATGAGCAGTTCTTC. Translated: CSVANRDNEQFF.

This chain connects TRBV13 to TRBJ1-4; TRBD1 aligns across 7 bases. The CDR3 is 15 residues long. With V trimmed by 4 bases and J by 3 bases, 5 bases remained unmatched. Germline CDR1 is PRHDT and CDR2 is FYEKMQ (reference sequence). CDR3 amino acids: CASSSGGQANEKLFF. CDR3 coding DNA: TGTGCCAGCAGCTCAGGGGGGCAGGCTAATGAAAAACTGTTTTTT.

The CDR3 reads CASSPPFDAGGPLSYNEQFF. CDR3 sequence (DNA): TGTGCCAGCAGCCCTCCGTTTGACGCGGGGGGCCCACTCTCCTACAATGAGCAGTTCTTC. The genes are TRBV13 and TRBJ2-1; 8 positions match TRBD2. The junction had 18 bases not matched to a gene; V was cut back by 5 bases and J by 0 bases. CDR3 length: 20 amino acids. CDR1 is PRHDT, CDR2 FYEKMQ, per germline (reference sequence).

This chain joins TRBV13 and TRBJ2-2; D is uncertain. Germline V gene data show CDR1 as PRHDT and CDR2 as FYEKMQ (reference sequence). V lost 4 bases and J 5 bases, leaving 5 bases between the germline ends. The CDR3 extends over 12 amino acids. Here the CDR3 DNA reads TGTGCCAGCAGCTCCCGGACCGGGGAGCTGTTTTTT. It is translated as CASSSRTGELFF.

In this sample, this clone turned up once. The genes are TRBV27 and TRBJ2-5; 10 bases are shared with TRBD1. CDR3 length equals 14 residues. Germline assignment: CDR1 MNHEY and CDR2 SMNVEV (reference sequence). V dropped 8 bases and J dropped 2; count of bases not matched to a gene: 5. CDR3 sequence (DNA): TGTGCCAGCGGACAGGGGGGGGGTCAAGAGACCCAGTACTTC. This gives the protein CASGQGGGQETQYF.

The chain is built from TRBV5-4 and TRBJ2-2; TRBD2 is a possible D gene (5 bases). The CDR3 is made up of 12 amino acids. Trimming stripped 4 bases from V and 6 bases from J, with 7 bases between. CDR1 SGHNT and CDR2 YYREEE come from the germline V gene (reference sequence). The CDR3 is CASSRLPGELFF. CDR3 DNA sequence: TGTGCCAGCAGCCGACTACCCGGGGAGCTGTTTTTT.

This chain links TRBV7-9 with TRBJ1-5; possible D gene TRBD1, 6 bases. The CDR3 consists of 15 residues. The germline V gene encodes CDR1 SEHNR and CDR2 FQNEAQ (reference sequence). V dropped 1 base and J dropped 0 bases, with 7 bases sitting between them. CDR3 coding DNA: TGTGCCAGCAGCTTAGGGACAGCTAGCAATCAGCCCCAGCATTTT. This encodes CASSLGTASNQPQHF.

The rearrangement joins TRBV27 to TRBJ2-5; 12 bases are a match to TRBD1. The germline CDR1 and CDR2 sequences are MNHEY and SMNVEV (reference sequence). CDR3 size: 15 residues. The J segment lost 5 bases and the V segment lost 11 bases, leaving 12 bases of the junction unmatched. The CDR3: CAASGTGGEFETQYF. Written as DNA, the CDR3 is TGTGCCGCCTCCGGGACAGGGGGCGAGTTTGAGACCCAGTACTTC.